Here is one T cell receptor (beta chain) with its context. Its specificity is not known. The sample originates from a study of graft-versus-host responses after intestinal transplantation. Measured with immunoSEQ multiplex PCR; TCRdb has only the in-frame clones, and not every one. Counted here are approximately 100,000 clones, roughly 90% occurring once; the ten biggest clones make up over 0.1%. The trim removed 3 bases at V and 4 bases at J, leaving 14 bases unmatched. The CDR3 length is 17 residues. Germline CDR1 and CDR2: MRHNA and SNTAGT. This TCR was recovered from a human donor who received an intestinal transplant. This rearrangement joins TRBV6-4 to TRBJ1-2; TRBD1 matches 7 bases. Sample: unstimulated CD4+ T cells sorted from spleen or lymph node cells, taken before intestinal transplant. The DNA of the CDR3 is TGTGCCAGCAGTGAAAAAAGGGACAGCCAGGGCGGCTATGGCTACACCTTC. The encoded protein is CASSEKRDSQGGYGYTF.